The 22 T cell receptor beta chains below come from one sample, sequenced in a study of cytomegalovirus exposure and HLA in healthy donors. The PCR made use of 60 Vbeta and 13 Jbeta primers. Assay: immunoSEQ multiplex PCR; the TCRdb copy retains only in-frame clones and omits some. Altogether approximately 100,000 clones are present, under 80% being singletons, with the ten largest covering roughly 8%. The material sequenced was PBMCs. The origin of the receptors is a woman aged 45-65 years in good health and CMV-seropositive.

The rearrangement uses TRBV7-7 and TRBJ2-5; TRBD2 matches at 7 bases. The J segment lost 5 bases and the V segment lost 1 base, leaving 7 bases of the junction unmatched. There are 15 residues in the CDR3. Germline V lookup: CDR1 SSHAT, CDR2 FNYEAQ (reference sequence). Written as DNA, the CDR3 is TGTGCCAGCAGCTTAGTCGCGGGAGCGGGTGAGACCCAGTACTTC. It specifies CASSLVAGAGETQYF.

This chain uses TRBV4-3 with TRBJ2-3; 8 bases are shared with TRBD2. Germline V gene lookup returns CDR1 LGHNA and CDR2 YSLEER. With 4 bases clipped from V and 4 bases from J, the junction kept 4 bases outside the gene matches. This CDR3 has 14 amino acids. This CDR3 reads CASSPREGPDTQYF. The CDR3 coding sequence is TGCGCCAGCAGCCCCCGGGAGGGACCAGATACGCAGTATTTT.

Comment on this clone: Compared with germline, one end of the junction differs, possibly owing to a read error. The CDR3 region is CSSSYSLRDKLYNEQFF. The CDR3 DNA reads TGTTCCAGCAGCTATTCCCTACGGGACAAATTATACAATGAGCAGTTCTTC. The chain has TRBV7-9 and TRBJ2-1; tentatively, D is TRBD1 (6 bases). CDR3 length: 17 residues. From germline, CDR1 is SEHNR and CDR2 FQNEAQ (reference sequence).

The chain has TRBV7-2 and TRBJ2-7; 15 bases align to TRBD2. Germline loops: CDR1 SGHTA, CDR2 FQGNSA. This CDR3 contains 15 residues. V trimming: 5 bases; J trimming: 6 bases; junction bases outside the gene matches: 5. The CDR3 DNA follows: TGTGCCAGCAGCCGCAGGACTAGCGGGGGGGTCGAGCAGTACTTC. It is translated as CASSRRTSGGVEQYF.

A few counts support this clone. V gene TRBV29-1 combines with J gene TRBJ2-1; 8 positions match TRBD2. CDR1 and CDR2 from the germline V gene are SQVTM and ANQGSEA. Trimming took 4 bases from V and 4 from J; bases not matched to a gene: 3. CDR3 size: 13 residues. The CDR3 region has the DNA TGCAGCGTTGCCGGGACTAGATACAATGAGCAGTTCTTC. Protein product: CSVAGTRYNEQFF.

The V gene is TRBV6-1, the J gene TRBJ2-3; TRBD1 aligns across 10 bases. Germline V gene lookup returns CDR1 MNHNS and CDR2 SASEGT. With V trimmed by 6 bases and J by 5 bases, 5 bases remained unmatched. The CDR3 is 14 amino acids. The DNA for the CDR3 is TGTGCCAGCAGCAGGGACAGGGGACGAGATACGCAGTATTTT. Its translation: CASSRDRGRDTQYF.

This chain joins TRBV9 and TRBJ2-7, with TRBD1 identical over 8 bases. Looked up from germline, CDR1 is SGDLS and CDR2 is YYNGEE. V shed 4 bases, J shed 3 bases, and the junction held 9 bases outside the gene matches. The CDR3 has 15 amino acids. The CDR3 is CASSPYSGQGYEQYF. DNA of the CDR3: TGTGCCAGCAGCCCCTACTCCGGACAGGGCTACGAGCAGTACTTC.

The rearrangement links TRBV11-2 to TRBJ2-2; tentatively, D is TRBD2 (5 bases). Per germline, CDR1 SGHAT and CDR2 FQNNGV. V lost 0 bases to trimming and J lost 0 bases, with 5 bases between them. This CDR3 contains 15 residues. In DNA form, the CDR3 reads TGTGCCAGCAGCTTAGACGGGACGAACACCGGGGAGCTGTTTTTT. Translation gives CASSLDGTNTGELFF.

The chain joins TRBV18 to TRBJ2-1, with D possibly TRBD2 on 6 matching bases. The CDR3 runs 13 residues. Trimming pared 6 bases from V and 6 bases from J, leaving 12 bases between. Germline V gives CDR1 KGHSH, CDR2 LQKENI. DNA of the CDR3: TGTGCCAGCTCCCCCGGGGGAATCAATGAGCAGTTCTTC. Protein: CASSPGGINEQFF.

This chain uses TRBV4-1 with TRBJ2-1; 8 bases fit TRBD2. J was trimmed by 8 bases and V by 0 bases; bases with no gene match: 18. CDR1 and CDR2 from the germline V gene are MGHRA and YSYEKL. The CDR3 length is 19 residues. This CDR3 reads CASSQDYESGGSSIDEQFF. CDR3 coding DNA: TGCGCCAGCAGCCAAGATTACGAAAGCGGGGGCTCCTCGATCGATGAGCAGTTCTTC.

The chain carries TRBV25-1 and TRBJ1-5; weak D call: TRBD1 (5 bases). CDR1 is MGHDK, CDR2 SYGVNS, per germline. This CDR3 is built from 13 residues. The V and J ends lost 4 bases and 1 base respectively, with 5 bases between them. Here the CDR3 DNA reads TGTGCCAGCAGTGCAGGGAGCAATCAGCCCCAGCATTTT. This codes for CASSAGSNQPQHF.

The chain combines TRBV29-1 with TRBJ2-1; D is unresolved. This CDR3 spans 15 amino acids. Trimming removed 7 bases from V and 0 bases from J, with 16 bases in between. Germline V lookup: CDR1 SQVTM, CDR2 ANQGSEA. CDR3 in DNA: TGCAGCGCCCAGGCCCTCCGTAGCTCCTACAATGAGCAGTTCTTC. This encodes CSAQALRSSYNEQFF.

The V and J genes are TRBV19 and TRBJ2-2, with 13 bases identical to TRBD2. This CDR3 comprises 18 residues. V shed 1 base, J shed 2 bases, and the junction held 4 bases outside the gene matches. Germline CDR1 reads LNHDA; CDR2 reads SQIVND (reference sequence). CDR3 in DNA: TGTGCCAGTAGTATAGTAGGACTAGCGGGGGCTAACACCGGGGAGCTGTTTTTT. It is translated as CASSIVGLAGANTGELFF.

This sequence joins TRBV5-1 and TRBJ2-4, with D perhaps TRBD2 (6 bases). V lost 4 bases and J 1 base, leaving 15 bases between the germline ends. The germline V gene has CDR1 SGHRS and CDR2 YFSETQ. This CDR3 has 16 amino acids. This CDR3 is CASSRDQRVAKNIQYF. As DNA, the CDR3 is TGCGCCAGCAGCAGGGACCAGCGGGTGGCCAAAAACATTCAGTACTTC.

The V gene is TRBV19, the J gene TRBJ1-2, with TRBD1 matching over 9 bases. After removal of 4 bases from V and 8 bases from J, the junction contained 8 bases not matched to a gene. Germline CDR1 reads LNHDA; CDR2 reads SQIVND (reference sequence). This CDR3 contains 14 residues. DNA for the CDR3: TGTGCCAGTAGTACCCGGACAGGGGTTTTCGGCTACACCTTC. Translating gives CASSTRTGVFGYTF.

V usage is TRBV5-6 and J usage is TRBJ2-3; 10 positions match TRBD2. Germline V lookup: CDR1 SGHDT, CDR2 YYEEEE. The trim removed 0 bases at V and 4 bases at J, leaving 8 bases unmatched. The CDR3 contains 17 residues. CDR3 loop: CASSLVWLAGESDTQYF. The CDR3 bases are TGTGCCAGCAGCTTGGTGTGGCTAGCGGGGGAATCAGATACGCAGTATTTT.

This clone was picked up a small number of times. V gene TRBV7-3 combines with J gene TRBJ1-2; D possibly corresponds to TRBD1 (5 bases). CDR3 size: 17 residues. Germline values: CDR1 SGHTA, CDR2 FQGTGA. V lost 1 base and J 4 bases, leaving 19 bases between the germline ends. CDR3 protein: CASSLSGHTASRYGYTF. CDR3 bases: TGTGCCAGCAGCTTAAGCGGACACACCGCGTCCCGCTATGGCTACACCTTC.

The sample holds a few counts of this clone. The chain joins TRBV6-6 to TRBJ1-2, with 8 bases fitting TRBD1. With 5 bases clipped from V and 7 bases from J, the junction kept 6 bases outside the gene matches. The V gene's germline CDR1 is MNHNY and CDR2 SVGAGI (reference sequence). The CDR3 has 13 residues. CDR3 sequence reads: CASSTDRATGYTF. DNA of the CDR3: TGTGCCAGCAGTACGGACAGGGCTACTGGCTACACCTTC.

This rearrangement joins TRBV2 to TRBJ2-1, with 16 bases lining up with TRBD2. Germline V gene lookup returns CDR1 SNHLY and CDR2 FYNNEI. The V gene end was trimmed by 4 bases and the J gene end by 2 bases; junction bases not matched to a gene: 8. This CDR3 has 19 residues. The CDR3 coding sequence is TGTGCCAGCAGTGTCCTCGGGACTAGCGGGGGGGCAGCCTACAATGAGCAGTTCTTC. Residues: CASSVLGTSGGAAYNEQFF.

V is TRBV5-1 and J is TRBJ1-1; D remains ambiguous. Trimming removed 4 bases from V and 6 bases from J, with 13 bases in between. Germline V gene data show CDR1 as SGHRS and CDR2 as YFSETQ. The CDR3 length is 13 residues. The DNA of the CDR3 is TGCGCCAGCAGCGAACGGCCGGAGGCTGAAGCTTTCTTT. Translation: CASSERPEAEAFF.

The chain links TRBV9 to TRBJ2-7; D gene uncertain. Germline V lookup: CDR1 SGDLS, CDR2 YYNGEE. Trimming shortened V by 3 bases and J by 6 bases, and 13 bases separated the two germline ends. This CDR3 has 13 residues. CDR3 nucleotides: TGTGCCAGCAGCGGCCTTGGGCGTTCCGAGCAGTACTTC. Its protein is CASSGLGRSEQYF.

J is TRBJ2-1 and V is TRBV6-6, with D unclear. The CDR3 is 14 residues long. The germline V and J ends were trimmed by 5 bases and 6 bases, with 14 bases remaining between them. Germline CDR1 is MNHNY and CDR2 is SVGAGI (reference sequence). CDR3 DNA sequence: TGTGCCAGCAGTCACCCTCCCGGAGCCAATGAGCAGTTCTTC. It specifies CASSHPPGANEQFF.